These 23 T cell receptor beta chains came from one sample sequenced in a study of cytomegalovirus exposure and HLA in healthy donors. Profiling relied on immunoSEQ multiplex PCR, and the TCRdb table lists in-frame clones only, not all of them. The sample comprises 150,000 to 200,000 clones, roughly nine tenths of which are singletons, and 4% to 5% rests with the top ten. The sequencing input was PBMCs. Source of these receptors: a man younger than 30 in good health and CMV-seropositive.

This sequence joins TRBV7-2 and TRBJ2-7; maybe TRBD2 (5 bases). The CDR3 is 13 residues long. V lost 4 bases to trimming and J lost 5 bases, with 12 bases between them. Germline values: CDR1 SGHTA, CDR2 FQGNSA. The CDR3 nucleotides read TGTGCCAGCAGCTCTAGTTTCGGGAACGAGCAGTACTTC. Translating gives CASSSSFGNEQYF.

This chain uses TRBV19 with TRBJ1-2; D is ambiguous. Trimming pared 0 bases from V and 4 bases from J, leaving 12 bases between. This CDR3 region has 15 residues. The germline V gene encodes CDR1 LNHDA and CDR2 SQIVND (reference sequence). DNA of the CDR3: TGTGCCAGTAGTATAGATCATTCCTATCCCTATGGCTACACCTTC. Residues: CASSIDHSYPYGYTF.

The rearrangement joins TRBV28 to TRBJ2-7; no clear D gene. V dropped 4 bases and J dropped 2 bases, with 9 bases sitting between them. The CDR3 has 13 amino acids. Germline assignment: CDR1 MDHEN and CDR2 SYDVKM. The CDR3 spells CASSWSGPYEQYF. CDR3 nucleotides: TGTGCCAGCAGTTGGAGTGGTCCCTACGAGCAGTACTTC.

The chain employs TRBV28 and TRBJ2-3; 12 bases fit TRBD2. This CDR3 region has 19 residues. J gave up 4 bases and V 4 bases, and 15 bases lay outside the gene matches. Germline CDR1 MDHEN, CDR2 SYDVKM. Here the CDR3 DNA reads TGTGCCAGCAGTTCGCTCAGACTAGCGGGAGAGGTTTCCGCAGATACGCAGTATTTT. Translating it yields CASSSLRLAGEVSADTQYF.

The sample holds a few counts of this clone. The chain joins TRBV11-2 to TRBJ1-5, with TRBD1 as a possible D gene (6 bases). CDR3 length equals 16 residues. The V and J ends lost 7 bases and 2 bases respectively, with 18 bases between them. Germline loops: CDR1 SGHAT, CDR2 FQNNGV. CDR3 DNA: TGTGCCAGCAACCTCGTGGGGGGGCTTGGCAATCAGCCCCAGCATTTT. Amino acid sequence: CASNLVGGLGNQPQHF. The full variable domain, with the rest looked up from reference TRBV11-2 and TRBJ1-5, is EAGVAQSPRYKIIEKRQSVAFWCNPISGHATLYWYQQILGQGPKLLIQFQNNGVVDDSQLPKDRFSAERLKGVDSTLKIQPAKLEDSAVYLCASNLVGGLGNQPQHFGDGTRLSIL.

This chain links TRBV4-2 with TRBJ2-3; 12 positions match TRBD2. After removal of 0 bases from V and 1 base from J, the junction contained 11 bases not matched to a gene. The CDR3 is 20 amino acids. CDR1 and CDR2 (germline): LGHNA, YNFKEQ. Here the CDR3 reads CASSQDKTASGRAGTDTQYF. In DNA, the CDR3 is TGTGCCAGCAGCCAAGATAAGACGGCTAGCGGGAGGGCCGGCACAGATACGCAGTATTTT.

The J gene is TRBJ1-3, the V gene TRBV28, with D possibly matching TRBD1 (5 bases). The CDR3 contains 15 residues. The germline V gene encodes CDR1 MDHEN and CDR2 SYDVKM. V gave up 3 bases and J gave up 0 bases, with 9 bases separating them. CDR3 bases: TGTGCCAGCAGTTTGGGCAGGGTCTCTGGAAACACCATATATTTT. It specifies CASSLGRVSGNTIYF.

This clone showed up just a few times. The chain uses TRBV5-1 and TRBJ2-1; maybe TRBD2 (6 bases). The V and J ends lost 4 bases and 7 bases respectively, with 21 bases between them. The CDR3 totals 16 residues. Germline loops: CDR1 SGHRS, CDR2 YFSETQ. CDR3 nucleotide sequence: TGCGCCAGCAGCGTTACACACGGAGGGCCGGGGAATGAGCAGTTCTTC. Amino acid sequence: CASSVTHGGPGNEQFF. Full variable domain (outside the CDR3, taken from reference TRBV5-1 and TRBJ2-1): KAGVTQTPRYLIKTRGQQVTLSCSPISGHRSVSWYQQTPGQGLQFLFEYFSETQRNKGNFPGRFSGRQFSNSRSEMNVSTLELGDSALYLCASSVTHGGPGNEQFFGPGTRLTVL.

This chain connects TRBV6-5 to TRBJ1-2, with 9 bases aligning to TRBD1. Germline V gene data show CDR1 as MNHEY and CDR2 as SVGAGI. This CDR3 is built from 15 residues. V lost 5 bases, J lost 2 bases, and 6 bases stayed unmatched. The CDR3: CASSQGQGINYGYTF. CDR3 nucleotides: TGTGCCAGCAGTCAAGGACAGGGGATCAACTATGGCTACACCTTC.

J is TRBJ1-1 and V is TRBV27; D call uncertain. CDR3 size: 11 residues. Germline V gene data show CDR1 as MNHEY and CDR2 as SMNVEV (reference sequence). V was trimmed by 9 bases and J by 5 bases, leaving 10 bases between them. CDR3 nucleotide sequence: TGTGCCAGTCCCCGCGGGACTGAAGCTTTCTTT. Its protein product is CASPRGTEAFF.

This chain links TRBV30 with TRBJ2-3; D is possibly TRBD2 (6 bases). Germline-derived CDR1 and CDR2 are GTSNPN and SVGIG (reference sequence). The CDR3 sequence is 12 residues long. Between the trimmed V and J ends, which lost 3 bases and 8 bases, there was a span of 12 bases. DNA for the CDR3: TGTGCCTGGAGCAGGGACTCCGGTACGCAGTATTTT. This encodes CAWSRDSGTQYF.

The chain uses TRBV19 and TRBJ1-1; D unclear. The CDR3 is 12 amino acids. V lost 5 bases and J lost 6, with 10 bases in between. Germline V gene sequence: CDR1 LNHDA, CDR2 SQIVND (reference sequence). The CDR3 here is CASSRQAAEAFF. The CDR3 region has the DNA TGTGCCAGTAGTCGTCAGGCAGCTGAAGCTTTCTTT.

A remark on this clone: One junction end does not reproduce the germline sequence, and a read error may be involved. The sample carries other DNA sequences with the same CDR3. This chain uses TRBV7-9 with TRBJ2-1; D is possibly TRBD1 (5 bases). CDR1 and CDR2 from the germline V gene are SEHNR and FQNEAQ (reference sequence). There are 13 residues in the CDR3. The CDR3 region has the DNA TGTGCCAGCAGCTTATCAGGGAACAACGAGCAGTTCTTC. Amino acid sequence: CASSLSGNNEQFF.

The J gene is TRBJ2-1, the V gene TRBV9; 11 nucleotides align to TRBD2. From germline, CDR1 is SGDLS and CDR2 YYNGEE. Trimming removed 4 bases from V and 4 bases from J; junction bases left unmatched: 7. This CDR3 is 16 amino acids long. The chain's CDR3 is CASSPRLAGRYNEQFF. The CDR3 DNA reads TGTGCCAGCAGCCCGAGACTAGCGGGAAGGTACAATGAGCAGTTCTTC.

The chain carries TRBV11-2 and TRBJ2-5; 8 nucleotides agree with TRBD2. The V gene end was trimmed by 5 bases and the J gene end by 6 bases; junction bases not matched to a gene: 8. Per germline, CDR1 SGHAT and CDR2 FQNNGV. CDR3 length: 14 amino acids. DNA for the CDR3: TGTGCCAGCAGCCTCTACGGGGGGGGAAAGACCCAGTACTTC. Translation: CASSLYGGGKTQYF.

The V gene is TRBV19, the J gene TRBJ2-2; 7 nucleotides match TRBD1. The CDR3 has 13 amino acids. Germline CDR1 reads LNHDA; CDR2 reads SQIVND (reference sequence). V lost 4 bases to trimming and J lost 8 bases; unmatched junction nucleotides: 4. CDR3 region: CASSTRQGGELFF. CDR3 bases: TGTGCCAGTAGTACCCGACAGGGTGGGGAGCTGTTTTTT.

V and J are TRBV7-9 and TRBJ1-5; possible D gene TRBD1, 5 bases. Looked up from germline, CDR1 is SEHNR and CDR2 is FQNEAQ (reference sequence). The CDR3 is made up of 13 amino acids. The V end was cut by 1 base, the J end by 6 bases, with 7 bases between. This CDR3 reads CASSLEGLQPQHF. The CDR3, as DNA: TGTGCCAGCAGCTTAGAGGGACTTCAGCCCCAGCATTTT.

The genes are TRBV5-1 and TRBJ2-7; TRBD1 matches at 9 bases. V shed 4 bases, J shed 1 base, and the junction held 3 bases outside the gene matches. The CDR3 is made up of 14 amino acids. The germline gives CDR1 SGHRS, CDR2 YFSETQ. CDR3 residues: CASSTGTGSYEQYF. CDR3 in DNA: TGCGCCAGCAGCACCGGGACAGGGTCCTACGAGCAGTACTTC.

CDR3 sequence (DNA): TGTGCCAGCAGCTTAACAGGATCGACCAAAAACATTCAGTACTTC. Translated, it gives CASSLTGSTKNIQYF. The V gene is TRBV7-9, the J gene TRBJ2-4, with D maybe TRBD1 (5 bases). V was shortened by 2 bases and J by 2 bases, with 10 bases between the two germline ends. CDR1 and CDR2 from the germline V gene are SEHNR and FQNEAQ (reference sequence). CDR3 length: 15 residues.

This chain connects TRBV6-4 to TRBJ1-4; TRBD1 matches 12 bases. The CDR3 has 20 amino acids. CDR1 is MRHNA, CDR2 SNTAGT, per germline. V shed 1 base and J 8 bases; nucleotides not matched to a gene: 17. CDR3 amino acids: CASSDFIPGQGAMNGEKLFF. The CDR3 DNA reads as TGTGCCAGCAGTGACTTCATTCCGGGACAGGGGGCGATGAACGGCGAAAAACTGTTTTTT.

On this clone: The sample holds other DNA sequences that translate to the same CDR3. This rearrangement joins TRBV30 to TRBJ2-1, with TRBD1 matching 8 bases. The CDR3 sequence is 15 residues long. Germline V gives CDR1 GTSNPN, CDR2 SVGIG (reference sequence). Trimming took 5 bases from V and 4 from J; bases not matched to a gene: 10. CDR3 bases: TGTGCCTGGGAATCACAGGGGGTAGCGTACAATGAGCAGTTCTTC. This gives the protein CAWESQGVAYNEQFF.

This chain joins TRBV25-1 and TRBJ2-7; the match to TRBD1 covers 7 bases. Looked up from germline, CDR1 is MGHDK and CDR2 is SYGVNS. The length of the CDR3 is 14 residues. The V and J ends lost 4 bases and 8 bases, in that order; junction bases with no gene match: 11. Written as DNA, the CDR3 is TGTGCCAGCAGTGGCCCCCCGACAGGGTACAAGCAGTACTTC. Protein sequence: CASSGPPTGYKQYF.

The chain's CDR3 is CASSPPSTDTQYF. The CDR3 bases are TGTGCCAGCAGCCCTCCTAGCACAGATACGCAGTATTTT. This chain links TRBV11-2 with TRBJ2-3; no reliable D call. Trimming shortened V by 5 bases and J by 0 bases, and 6 bases separated the two germline ends. Germline V gene data show CDR1 as SGHAT and CDR2 as FQNNGV. The CDR3 sequence is 13 residues long. Variable domain in full (rest from reference TRBV11-2 and TRBJ2-3): EAGVAQSPRYKIIEKRQSVAFWCNPISGHATLYWYQQILGQGPKLLIQFQNNGVVDDSQLPKDRFSAERLKGVDSTLKIQPAKLEDSAVYLCASSPPSTDTQYFGPGTRLTVL.